Below, 3 T cell receptor beta chains from the same sample are listed, as sequenced in a study of blood T cells in healthy people across ages. Through a sample-barcoded 5' primer and a J-beta primer mix, a second PCR was run for roughly 7 to 11 cycles. TCRdb processed the 5' RACE reads anew with MiXCR; each CDR3 protein has one entry. The sample carries about 1.4 million distinct CDR3 sequences, almost 60% recorded once. The sequencing sample was made of blood. The source of these receptors is a man between 18 and 35 years old in good health.

V is TRBV20-1 and J is TRBJ2-7; D perhaps matches TRBD1 (6 bases). Germline V lookup: CDR1 DFQATT, CDR2 SNEGSKA (reference sequence). The ends were cut back, 6 bases at V and 3 bases at J, with 15 bases in the middle. The CDR3 loop spans 13 amino acids. CDR3 in DNA: TGCAGTGCCTCAGGGGTGGGTCTCTACGAGCAGTACTTC. This gives the protein CSASGVGLYEQYF.

V is TRBV7-2 and J is TRBJ2-5; D is perhaps TRBD2 (5 bases). The J call may not be correct, given that the DNA end is closer to TRBJ2-7. This CDR3 comprises 14 residues. CDR1 is SGHTA and CDR2 is FQGNSA in the germline V gene. CDR3 nucleotides: TGTGCCAGCAGCTTGGCCCGAGGGCCGGTCGAGCAGTACTTC. As protein: CASSLARGPVEQYF.

Concerning this clonotype: An end of the junction does not agree with germline; a read error may underlie this. The chain employs TRBV5-6 and TRBJ1-1; D may be TRBD1 (5 bases). Germline V lookup: CDR1 SGHDT, CDR2 YYEEEE. CDR3 length equals 15 residues. The DNA for the CDR3 is TGTGCCAGCCTGGGCAGGGCTAACATGAACACTGAGGCTTTCTTT. Its translation is CASLGRANMNTEAFF. The full variable domain, rest sourced from reference TRBV5-6 and TRBJ1-1, is DAGVTQSPTHLIKTRGQQVTLRCSPKSGHDTVSWYQQALGQGPQFIFQYYEEEERQRGNFPDRFSGHQFPNYSSELNVNALLLGDSALYLCASLGRANMNTEAFFGQGTRLTVV.